These T cell receptor beta chains were read from a single sample in a study of blood T cell repertoires in COVID-19. Profiled with immunoSEQ multiplex PCR; TCRdb holds only in-frame clones, not every one. This table has about 200,000 clones, approximately 83% appearing once. The sample consisted of peripheral blood. These receptors all come from a human donor with active or convalescent COVID-19. The donor label of this sample is uncertain. Both conserved end residues are part of each CDR3. The D gene is left open where the match is weak. Clone sizes are given selectively: once, few, many, or a class where the clone is expanded.

>.|TRBJ1-1|.|TRBV9
CASSVESRGTEAFF
TGTGCCAGCAGCGTAGAATCCAGGGGCACTGAAGCTTTCTTT
>.|TRBJ2-1|TRBD2|TRBV6-5
CASSTGTSGGNEQFF
TGTGCCAGCAGTACCGGGACTAGCGGGGGAAATGAGCAGTTCTTC
>.|TRBJ1-1|.|TRBV30
CAWGLPRNTEAFF
TGTGCCTGGGGGTTGCCGAGGAACACTGAAGCTTTCTTT
>.|TRBJ2-7|.|TRBV19
CASRPRDFAVEQYF
TGTGCCAGTAGACCAAGGGACTTTGCGGTCGAGCAGTACTTC
>.|TRBJ2-3|.|TRBV6-1
CASSDSLSTDTQYF
TGTGCCAGCAGTGATTCACTTAGCACAGATACGCAGTATTTT
>.|TRBJ2-2|TRBD1|TRBV18
CASSLLGTGNTGELFF
TGTGCCAGCTCGCTACTAGGGACAGGGAACACCGGGGAGCTGTTTTTT
>.|TRBJ2-5|TRBD1|TRBV19
CASSVHTLGQGTQYF
TGTGCCAGTAGCGTTCACACTCTGGGACAGGGGACCCAGTACTTC
>.|TRBJ2-5|.|TRBV24-1
CATSDPWEEETQYF
TGTGCCACCAGTGACCCCTGGGAGGAAGAGACCCAGTACTTC
>once|TRBJ2-3|.|TRBV4-1
CASSQVLDTQYF
TGCGCCAGCAGCCAAGTACTCGATACGCAGTATTTT
>.|TRBJ1-4|.|TRBV29-1
CSVEVPRDIMNEKLFF
TGCAGCGTTGAAGTTCCCCGGGACATTATGAATGAAAAACTGTTTTTT
>.|TRBJ2-5|.|TRBV5-1
CASSFGGGADETQYF
TGCGCCAGCAGCTTCGGTGGGGGGGCAGATGAGACCCAGTACTTC
>few|TRBJ1-1|.|TRBV19
CASSMGRTTSEAFF
TGTGCCAGTAGTATGGGACGGACTACATCTGAAGCTTTCTTT
>once|TRBJ2-7|TRBD2|TRBV6-6
CASTTKAGSYEQYF
TGTGCCAGCACCACCAAAGCGGGATCCTACGAGCAGTACTTC
>.|TRBJ2-3|TRBD2|TRBV5-1
CASIASGASTDTQYF
TGCGCCAGCATTGCTAGCGGGGCGAGCACAGATACGCAGTATTTT
>.|TRBJ2-1|TRBD2|TRBV7-2
CASSPIAGGPVGEQFF
TGTGCCAGCAGCCCCATAGCGGGAGGGCCAGTCGGTGAGCAGTTCTTC